Each of the 31 T cell receptor beta chains below was sequenced from the same sample in a study of beta chain features in type 1 diabetes. The sequenced template was cDNA made from the entire isolated RNA. Profiling relied on immunoSEQ multiplex PCR, and the TCRdb table lists in-frame clones only, not all of them. The sample shows 970,000 or so clones, roughly a sixth of them seen only once. The sequenced sample consisted of naive CD4+ T cells from blood. The receptors derive from a young woman in good health.

Notes on this clone: The sample carries other DNA sequences with the same CDR3. V and J are TRBV14 and TRBJ1-5; D unclear. This CDR3 spans 14 amino acids. Trimming took 1 base from V and 2 from J, leaving 6 bases between them. Per the germline V gene, CDR1 is SGHDN and CDR2 is FVKESK. CDR3 coding DNA: TGTGCCAGCAGCCAAGGGCCCGGCAATCAGCCCCAGCATTTT. Translation: CASSQGPGNQPQHF.

The J gene is TRBJ1-2, the V gene TRBV9; 9 bases match TRBD1. Germline V gives CDR1 SGDLS, CDR2 YYNGEE. Trimming removed 2 bases from V and 6 bases from J; junction bases left unmatched: 5. The CDR3 is 14 amino acids. For the CDR3, the DNA is TGTGCCAGCAGCGTCCTCGACAGGGGGGATGGCTACACCTTC. It translates to CASSVLDRGDGYTF.

This clone appeared a few times. The V and J genes are TRBV28 and TRBJ1-5, with D possibly matching TRBD1 (6 bases). CDR3 length: 13 amino acids. V was cut by 6 bases and J by 9 bases, with 15 bases left in between. Per the germline V gene, CDR1 is MDHEN and CDR2 is SYDVKM. The CDR3 protein is CASRRDTLLPQHF. CDR3 in DNA: TGTGCCAGCAGACGGGACACCCTATTGCCCCAGCATTTT. Drawing the rest from reference TRBV28 and TRBJ1-5, the complete variable domain is DVKVTQSSRYLVKRTGEKVFLECVQDMDHENMFWYRQDPGLGLRLIYFSYDVKMKEKGDIPEGYSVSREKKERFSLILESASTNQTSMYLCASRRDTLLPQHFGDGTRLSIL.

This clone has more than one count but fewer than ten. V and J are TRBV10-3 and TRBJ2-2, with D maybe TRBD2 (5 bases). This CDR3 spans 17 amino acids. Trimming took off 7 bases at V and 2 bases at J, with 20 bases between the two ends. Looked up from germline, CDR1 is ENHRY and CDR2 is SYGVKD. The CDR3 reads CAIMRRTGIVNTGELFF. CDR3 DNA sequence: TGTGCCATCATGAGGAGAACGGGGATTGTTAACACCGGGGAGCTGTTTTTT.

This clone was seen more than once but under ten times. The chain recombines TRBV5-4 with TRBJ1-4, with 8 bases aligning to TRBD1. V gave up 4 bases and J gave up 5 bases; unmatched junction bases: 7. Germline V CDR1 and CDR2: SGHNT, YYREEE (reference sequence). The CDR3 has 15 amino acids. CDR3 sequence (DNA): TGTGCCAGCAGCCTCGGACAGGGAAAGAATGAAAAACTGTTTTTT. Amino acids: CASSLGQGKNEKLFF.

V is TRBV5-1 and J is TRBJ2-6; 9 bases line up with TRBD1. Germline V CDR1 and CDR2: SGHRS, YFSETQ. The CDR3 length is 16 residues. The V segment lost 3 bases and the J segment 4 bases; nucleotides outside the gene matches: 5. The CDR3 DNA follows: TGCGCCAGCAGCTGGACAGGGGTTTCCGGGGCCAACGTCCTGACTTTC. Translation gives CASSWTGVSGANVLTF.

This clone was observed a handful of times. The chain employs TRBV6-5 and TRBJ1-1, with 9 bases lining up with TRBD1. From germline, CDR1 is MNHEY and CDR2 SVGAGI. The CDR3 length is 15 residues. The V segment lost 5 bases and the J segment 3 bases; nucleotides outside the gene matches: 7. The CDR3 region has the DNA TGTGCCAGCAGTCCGCGACAGGGGGTGCACACTGAAGCTTTCTTT. It codes for CASSPRQGVHTEAFF.

This chain uses TRBV28 with TRBJ2-7, with 12 bases that match TRBD2. The CDR3 covers 15 residues. The ends lost 10 bases at V and 3 bases at J; junction bases unmatched: 10. Per germline, CDR1 MDHEN and CDR2 SYDVKM. CDR3 DNA sequence: TGTGCCACCCTAGCGGGAGGGCCCTCTATCTACGAGCAGTACTTC. This gives the protein CATLAGGPSIYEQYF.

The rearrangement joins TRBV11-2 to TRBJ1-2; weak D call: TRBD1 (5 bases). The CDR3 contains 16 residues. Germline V lookup: CDR1 SGHAT, CDR2 FQNNGV. Trimming took off 5 bases at V and 4 bases at J, with 20 bases between the two ends. As DNA, the CDR3 is TGTGCCAGCAGCCCCCAAGGGCGACAGAATCTCTATGGCTACACCTTC. This encodes CASSPQGRQNLYGYTF.

This clone has a handful of counts. J is TRBJ2-7 and V is TRBV7-6; 7 positions match TRBD2. The CDR3 loop spans 15 amino acids. CDR1 is SGHVS and CDR2 is FNYEAQ in the germline V gene. V trimming: 4 bases; J trimming: 5 bases; junction bases outside the gene matches: 11. This chain's CDR3 is CASSSGSGTGNEQYF. The CDR3 coding sequence is TGTGCCAGCAGCTCGGGGAGCGGGACCGGCAACGAGCAGTACTTC. Filled out from reference TRBV7-6 and TRBJ2-7, the complete variable domain reads GAGVSQSPRYKVTKRGQDVALRCDPISGHVSLYWYRQALGQGPEFLTYFNYEAQQDKSGLPNDRFSAERPEGSISTLTIQRTEQRDSAMYRCASSSGSGTGNEQYFGPGTRLTVT.

This clone was detected a few times. The chain joins TRBV28 to TRBJ2-3; D may be TRBD1 (5 bases). This CDR3 is built from 15 residues. The V gene's germline CDR1 is MDHEN and CDR2 SYDVKM. Trimming left V 7 bases short and J 3 bases short, with 17 bases between. The CDR3 DNA reads as TGTGCCAGCACCTCGCCTAAGGGGTTTACAGATACGCAGTATTTT. Translation gives CASTSPKGFTDTQYF.

J is TRBJ2-3 and V is TRBV28, with 7 bases lining up with TRBD1. This CDR3 spans 14 amino acids. The germline V gene encodes CDR1 MDHEN and CDR2 SYDVKM. V lost 5 bases to trimming and J lost 7 bases; unmatched junction nucleotides: 9. The CDR3 loop is CASSPLPGQNTQYF. The CDR3 DNA is TGTGCCAGCAGTCCGCTCCCGGGACAGAATACGCAGTATTTT.

The rearrangement links TRBV19 to TRBJ2-7; D remains ambiguous. Trimming cost V 0 bases and J 2 bases, with 8 bases left between them. This CDR3 is 14 amino acids long. Germline CDR1 reads LNHDA; CDR2 reads SQIVND (reference sequence). The CDR3 DNA sequence: TGTGCCAGTAGTATAGATCACAGCACCTACGAGCAGTACTTC. Protein sequence: CASSIDHSTYEQYF.

The chain carries TRBV14 and TRBJ2-3, with TRBD2 matching over 12 bases. The CDR3 is 19 amino acids. V trimming: 8 bases; J trimming: 3 bases; junction bases outside the gene matches: 18. Germline V gene data show CDR1 as SGHDN and CDR2 as FVKESK. CDR3 region: CASPSRGPLAGGRTDTQYF. As DNA, the CDR3 is TGTGCCAGCCCGTCAAGAGGTCCTCTAGCGGGAGGGCGGACAGATACGCAGTATTTT. Together with reference TRBV14 and TRBJ2-3, the CDR3 gives the full variable domain: EAGVTQFPSHSVIEKGQTVTLRCDPISGHDNLYWYRRVMGKEIKFLLHFVKESKQDESGMPNNRFLAERTGGTYSTLKVQPAELEDSGVYFCASPSRGPLAGGRTDTQYFGPGTRLTVL.

This clone has just a few counts. V is TRBV4-3 and J is TRBJ1-1; maybe TRBD1 (6 bases). Trimming shortened V by 1 base and J by 0 bases, and 15 bases separated the two germline ends. CDR3 length: 17 amino acids. From germline, CDR1 is LGHNA and CDR2 YSLEER. The CDR3 region has the DNA TGCGCCAGCAGCCAAGGGGAGGGAAGGGGGTTGAACACTGAAGCTTTCTTT. This translates into CASSQGEGRGLNTEAFF.

This clone was counted a few times. The chain employs TRBV7-9 and TRBJ1-5; D remains unclear. There are 13 residues in the CDR3. The V and J ends lost 4 bases and 3 bases respectively, with 7 bases between them. CDR1 SEHNR and CDR2 FQNEAQ come from the germline V gene (reference sequence). The CDR3 here is CASSSHDNQPQHF. In nucleotides, the CDR3 is TGTGCCAGCAGCTCTCACGACAATCAGCCCCAGCATTTT.

J is TRBJ1-1 and V is TRBV20-1; unclear D gene. V was trimmed by 3 bases and J by 7 bases, leaving 9 bases between them. CDR3 length: 11 residues. From germline, CDR1 is DFQATT and CDR2 SNEGSKA (reference sequence). CDR3 nucleotide sequence: TGCAGTGCTAGTCGGACGGTTGAAGCTTTCTTT. It specifies CSASRTVEAFF.

The rearrangement links TRBV18 to TRBJ1-5; D remains unclear. Germline CDR1 and CDR2: KGHSH and LQKENI. The ends were cut back, 4 bases at V and 1 base at J, with 8 bases in the middle. There are 14 residues in the CDR3. Here the CDR3 reads CASSLVQSNQPQHF. The CDR3 coding sequence is TGTGCCAGCTCACTGGTTCAGAGCAATCAGCCCCAGCATTTT.

The V and J genes are TRBV6-6 and TRBJ2-2, with D unclear. Between the trimmed V and J ends, which lost 5 bases and 4 bases, there was a span of 5 bases. From germline, CDR1 is MNHNY and CDR2 SVGAGI (reference sequence). The CDR3 loop spans 12 amino acids. The CDR3 region is CASSRVTGELFF. The CDR3 coding sequence is TGTGCCAGCAGTCGAGTCACCGGGGAGCTGTTTTTT.

This clone was picked up a small number of times. The CDR3 spells CASSQSRDTEQFF. The DNA for the CDR3 is TGCGCCAGCAGCCAAAGTCGCGACACTGAGCAGTTCTTC. The chain carries TRBV4-3 and TRBJ2-1; D gene ambiguous. Trimming removed 2 bases at V and 9 bases at J, with 11 bases between. The CDR3 consists of 13 residues. From germline, CDR1 is LGHNA and CDR2 YSLEER.

This clone appeared a few times. The V call is TRBV7-2, the J call TRBJ2-5, with 12 bases aligning to TRBD2. The CDR3 is made up of 17 amino acids. J lost 4 bases, V lost 5 bases, and 11 bases had no gene match. Germline V CDR1 and CDR2: SGHTA, FQGNSA. In DNA form, the CDR3 reads TGTGCCAGCAGCGCTCTGACTAGCGGGAGATACTTAGAGACCCAGTACTTC. Translating gives CASSALTSGRYLETQYF.

The V gene is TRBV14, the J gene TRBJ1-3; D remains unclear. Germline V gene lookup returns CDR1 SGHDN and CDR2 FVKESK. The germline V and J ends were trimmed by 4 bases and 5 bases, with 18 bases remaining between them. The CDR3 covers 16 residues. CDR3 nucleotides: TGTGCCAGCAGCCCCAACATGACGCTATGGAGAAACACCATATATTTT. This codes for CASSPNMTLWRNTIYF. Variable domain in full (rest from reference TRBV14 and TRBJ1-3): EAGVTQFPSHSVIEKGQTVTLRCDPISGHDNLYWYRRVMGKEIKFLLHFVKESKQDESGMPNNRFLAERTGGTYSTLKVQPAELEDSGVYFCASSPNMTLWRNTIYFGEGSWLTVV.

For this clone: The sample carries other DNA sequences with the same CDR3. The chain recombines TRBV20-1 with TRBJ2-7; D uncertain. CDR1 and CDR2 from the germline V gene are DFQATT and SNEGSKA (reference sequence). Trimming left V 5 bases short and J 4 bases short, with 6 bases between. The CDR3 sequence is 10 residues long. CDR3 sequence: CSALLYEQYF. The CDR3 DNA is TGCAGTGCTCTATTGTACGAGCAGTACTTC.

This clone appeared a few times. The chain links TRBV11-2 to TRBJ2-1, with D perhaps matching TRBD2 (9 bases). The CDR3 is 17 amino acids. CDR1 and CDR2 from the germline V gene are SGHAT and FQNNGV. Trimming cost V 6 bases and J 3 bases, with 21 bases left between them. The CDR3 region has the DNA TGTGCCAGCAGTCGGCGGGGGGGACAGGACTACTACAATGAGCAGTTCTTC. This gives the protein CASSRRGGQDYYNEQFF.

The rearrangement links TRBV9 to TRBJ2-7, with 13 bases fitting TRBD2. V lost 4 bases and J lost 5; bases outside the gene matches: 9. The CDR3 has 16 amino acids. Germline CDR1 and CDR2: SGDLS and YYNGEE. CDR3 sequence: CASSFTLAGGYDEQYF. The CDR3 DNA is TGTGCCAGCAGCTTTACACTAGCGGGAGGGTACGACGAGCAGTACTTC.

The rearrangement joins TRBV6-5 to TRBJ2-5, with a weak D call TRBD2 (6 bases). The CDR3 has 15 amino acids. Germline V gene sequence: CDR1 MNHEY, CDR2 SVGAGI. Trimming stripped 2 bases from V and 5 bases from J, with 15 bases between. CDR3 nucleotide sequence: TGTGCCAGCAGTTACGACGGGAGAGGCGTTGAGACCCAGTACTTC. This sequence encodes CASSYDGRGVETQYF.

The rearrangement joins TRBV23-1 to TRBJ1-4; D unclear. TRBV23-1 is assigned to the ORF class and has an uncertain function. This CDR3 region has 13 residues. V was trimmed by 4 bases and J by 5 bases, leaving 8 bases between them. The chain's CDR3 is CASSPGRNEKLFF. Written as DNA, the CDR3 is TGCGCCAGCAGTCCCGGGAGAAATGAAAAACTGTTTTTT.

The table lists this clone with a few counts. The chain recombines TRBV6-5 with TRBJ2-1; 7 bases are shared with TRBD2. V gave up 10 bases and J gave up 7 bases; unmatched junction bases: 7. Germline values: CDR1 MNHEY, CDR2 SVGAGI. The CDR3 consists of 12 residues. DNA of the CDR3: TGTGCCATCGATTGGGGGGGTAATGAGCAGTTCTTC. Translated: CAIDWGGNEQFF.

This clone has just a few counts. The CDR3 nucleotides are TGTGCTAGTGCCCCGGGACAGGGTGCGGTCAATCAGCCCCAGCATTTT. This sequence encodes CASAPGQGAVNQPQHF. The J gene is TRBJ1-5, the V gene TRBV12-5, with TRBD1 identical over 9 bases. The germline gives CDR1 LGHNT, CDR2 FRNRAP. This CDR3 has 16 amino acids. J gave up 3 bases and V 7 bases, and 10 bases lay outside the gene matches.

The chain combines TRBV10-3 with TRBJ2-3; TRBD1 aligns across 11 bases. V was clipped by 8 bases and J by 2 bases; unmatched bases: 6. The CDR3 is made up of 15 amino acids. Germline CDR1 is ENHRY and CDR2 is SYGVKD. The CDR3 region is CAIARDRGNTDTQYF. The CDR3 DNA is TGTGCCATCGCCCGGGACAGGGGGAACACAGATACGCAGTATTTT.

This clone showed up just a few times. The chain carries TRBV5-1 and TRBJ2-3; 8 positions match TRBD1. Germline CDR1 SGHRS, CDR2 YFSETQ. The junction had 4 bases not matched to a gene; V was cut back by 4 bases and J by 3 bases. The CDR3 length is 14 residues. The CDR3 sequence is CASSTGQGTDTQYF. CDR3 in DNA: TGCGCCAGCAGCACCGGACAGGGTACAGATACGCAGTATTTT.